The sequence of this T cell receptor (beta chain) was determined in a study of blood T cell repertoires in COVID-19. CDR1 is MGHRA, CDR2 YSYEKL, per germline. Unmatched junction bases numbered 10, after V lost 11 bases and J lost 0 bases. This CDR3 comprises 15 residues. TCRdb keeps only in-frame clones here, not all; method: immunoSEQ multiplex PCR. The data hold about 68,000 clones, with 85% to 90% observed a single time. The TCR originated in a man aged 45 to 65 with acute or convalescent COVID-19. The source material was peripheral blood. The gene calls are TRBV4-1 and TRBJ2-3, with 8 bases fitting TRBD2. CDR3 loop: CAGSREGSSTDTQYF. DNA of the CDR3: TGCGCCGGGTCCCGGGAGGGCTCCAGCACAGATACGCAGTATTTT.